The rows below give T cell receptor beta chains drawn from one sample of a study of OX40 agonist ivuxolimab in advanced cancers. Using immunoSEQ multiplex PCR, the repertoire was profiled, and TCRdb retains in-frame clones only, with some absent. Of some 17,000 clones listed, about 80% are singletons. The source was CD4+ or CD8+ T cells sorted from blood, collected in a trial of the OX40 agonist ivuxolimab. These receptors all come from an adult with an advanced solid tumor such as melanoma, head and neck, liver or kidney cancer. Both conserved end residues are part of each CDR3. The order of the fields is D gene, CDR3 length, V gene, clone size, J gene, CDR3 protein, CDR3 DNA. The D gene is left open where the match is weak. Clone size is not always given. Where it is, it says once, few, many or a class for expanded clones.

d_call: -; cdr3_length: 14; v_call: TRBV18; clone_size: -; j_call: TRBJ2-5; cdr3_aa: CASSPDTLGETQYF; cdr3_nt: TGTGCCAGCTCACCCGACACTTTAGGCGAGACCCAGTACTTC
d_call: TRBD2; cdr3_length: 15; v_call: TRBV5-4; clone_size: once; j_call: TRBJ2-7; cdr3_aa: CASSQGLVGVHEQYF; cdr3_nt: TGCGCCAGCAGCCAAGGACTAGTCGGGGTCCACGAGCAGTACTTC
d_call: TRBD1; cdr3_length: 13; v_call: TRBV4-1; clone_size: -; j_call: TRBJ2-7; cdr3_aa: CASSQAGGHEQYF; cdr3_nt: TGCGCCAGCAGCCAAGCAGGGGGACACGAGCAGTACTTC
d_call: -; cdr3_length: 13; v_call: TRBV7-9; clone_size: -; j_call: TRBJ1-5; cdr3_aa: CASNQGHNQPQHF; cdr3_nt: TGTGCCAGCAATCAGGGTCACAATCAGCCCCAGCATTTT
d_call: -; cdr3_length: 13; v_call: TRBV6-1; clone_size: -; j_call: TRBJ2-7; cdr3_aa: CASSSRGVDEQYF; cdr3_nt: TGTGCCAGCAGTAGCAGGGGAGTTGACGAGCAGTACTTC
d_call: -; cdr3_length: 15; v_call: TRBV7-9; clone_size: medium-sized; j_call: TRBJ2-7; cdr3_aa: CASSPRGGGDYEQYF; cdr3_nt: TGTGCCAGCAGCCCCCGAGGAGGGGGCGACTACGAGCAGTACTTC
d_call: TRBD2; cdr3_length: 13; v_call: TRBV19; clone_size: once; j_call: TRBJ2-1; cdr3_aa: CASSIGLADEQFF; cdr3_nt: TGTGCCAGTAGTATAGGTCTAGCGGATGAGCAGTTCTTC
d_call: TRBD1; cdr3_length: 17; v_call: TRBV27; clone_size: -; j_call: TRBJ1-1; cdr3_aa: CASSLRQGVRMNTEAFF; cdr3_nt: TGTGCCAGCAGTTTAAGGCAGGGGGTAAGGATGAACACTGAAGCTTTCTTT
d_call: -; cdr3_length: 15; v_call: TRBV6-5; clone_size: -; j_call: TRBJ2-2; cdr3_aa: CASSYSGGRGGELFF; cdr3_nt: TGTGCCAGCAGTTACTCCGGGGGGCGCGGCGGGGAGCTGTTTTTT
d_call: -; cdr3_length: 20; v_call: TRBV6-1; clone_size: -; j_call: TRBJ2-4; cdr3_aa: CASSELSWANVEKAKNIQYF; cdr3_nt: TGTGCCAGCAGTGAACTCTCGTGGGCCAACGTCGAGAAGGCCAAAAACATTCAGTACTTC
d_call: -; cdr3_length: 13; v_call: TRBV27; clone_size: -; j_call: TRBJ2-7; cdr3_aa: CASSLFYTYEQYF; cdr3_nt: TGTGCCAGCAGTTTATTCTACACCTACGAGCAGTACTTC
d_call: -; cdr3_length: 15; v_call: TRBV4-1; clone_size: -; j_call: TRBJ2-5; cdr3_aa: CASSQEGGYQETQYF; cdr3_nt: TGCGCCAGCAGCCAAGAGGGGGGCTACCAAGAGACCCAGTACTTC
d_call: TRBD2; cdr3_length: 15; v_call: TRBV5-5; clone_size: -; j_call: TRBJ2-5; cdr3_aa: CASSLTTSGGETQYF; cdr3_nt: TGTGCCAGCAGCTTGACGACTAGCGGGGGAGAGACCCAGTACTTC
d_call: -; cdr3_length: 15; v_call: TRBV27; clone_size: -; j_call: TRBJ1-1; cdr3_aa: CASSLGWQGNTEAFF; cdr3_nt: TGTGCCAGCAGTTTAGGATGGCAGGGCAACACTGAAGCTTTCTTT
d_call: TRBD2; cdr3_length: 17; v_call: TRBV6-4; clone_size: -; j_call: TRBJ2-3; cdr3_aa: CASSVRGKLAGPDTQYF; cdr3_nt: TGTGCCAGCAGTGTCCGGGGCAAACTAGCGGGGCCAGATACGCAGTATTTT
d_call: -; cdr3_length: 16; v_call: TRBV4-1; clone_size: once; j_call: TRBJ2-1; cdr3_aa: CASSIRQTSSYNEQFF; cdr3_nt: TGCGCCAGCAGCATCCGACAGACGAGCTCCTACAATGAGCAGTTCTTC
d_call: -; cdr3_length: 15; v_call: TRBV7-9; clone_size: -; j_call: TRBJ2-5; cdr3_aa: CASSLFGRDGETQYF; cdr3_nt: TGTGCCAGCAGCCTTTTCGGAAGGGATGGGGAGACCCAGTACTTC
d_call: TRBD1; cdr3_length: 14; v_call: TRBV5-8; clone_size: -; j_call: TRBJ1-1; cdr3_aa: CASSAGTGVSEAFF; cdr3_nt: TGTGCCAGCAGCGCCGGGACAGGGGTTTCTGAAGCTTTCTTT